The next 5 T cell receptor beta chains were all read from a single sample in a study of T cell repertoires in cytomegalovirus infection. These receptors have no known antigen. TCRdb reprocessed the reads with MiXCR, giving one entry per CDR3 protein. The sample shows about 500,000 distinct CDR3 sequences, 30% to 40% of them seen only once. Sequences were derived from cultured PBMCs, sampled from culture after CMV antigen stimulation. These TCRs come from a human donor in good health (CMV status not recorded). Some clones in this sample may be carry-over from other donors' samples.

The gene calls are TRBV28 and TRBJ1-5, with D possibly matching TRBD1 (6 bases). CDR1 and CDR2 from the germline V gene are MDHEN and SYDVKM. The CDR3 totals 15 residues. Trimming removed 2 bases from V and 1 base from J, with 9 bases in between. DNA for the CDR3: TGTGCCAGCAGTTTACAACAGGGAAGCAATCAGCCCCAGCATTTT. Translating gives CASSLQQGSNQPQHF.

V gene TRBV6-6 combines with J gene TRBJ1-2; no definite D call. The V end was cut by 8 bases, the J end by 4 bases, with 11 bases between. Germline V gene lookup returns CDR1 MNHNY and CDR2 SVGAGI (reference sequence). The CDR3 totals 12 residues. The CDR3 DNA sequence: TGTGCCAGCTCGGTCCTGGGCTATGGCTACACCTTC. Translating it yields CASSVLGYGYTF.

The V and J genes are TRBV6-1 and TRBJ2-7; 12 bases agree with TRBD2. This CDR3 comprises 16 residues. In germline, CDR1 is MNHNS, CDR2 SASEGT. V shed 7 bases, J shed 2 bases, and the junction held 9 bases outside the gene matches. CDR3 sequence reads: CASIPLTSGRTYEQYF. In DNA, the CDR3 is TGTGCCAGCATCCCATTGACTAGCGGGAGAACCTACGAGCAGTACTTC.

Here the CDR3 reads CASRASSVYYNEQFF. CDR3 DNA sequence: TGTGCCAGCAGGGCCTCTAGCGTGTACTACAATGAGCAGTTCTTC. The chain combines TRBV12-3 or TRBV12-4 with TRBJ2-1; possibly TRBD2 for D (6 bases). V was shortened by 6 bases and J by 3 bases, with 15 bases between the two germline ends. The CDR3 sequence is 15 residues long.

This clonotype was seen a handful of times. The rearrangement joins TRBV19 to TRBJ1-1, with 7 bases that match TRBD1. Germline CDR1 LNHDA, CDR2 SQIVND (reference sequence). CDR3 size: 14 residues. The V and J ends lost 4 bases and 1 base, in that order; junction bases with no gene match: 3. Here the CDR3 reads CASSRDSGNTEAFF. CDR3 coding DNA: TGTGCCAGTAGTAGGGACAGTGGGAACACTGAAGCTTTCTTT.